In its sample, the clone carrying this T cell receptor (beta chain) was seen many times. The antigen remains unidentified. Stability of Graves' hyperthyroidism was defined as absent ophthalmopathy progression within 18 months. Diagnosis of hyperthyroidism was new in patients aged 18 to 65, and its duration was under 2 months. Fresh peripheral blood, 8 to 10 ml, was the source of the PBMCs. This entry belongs to a study of T cells in Graves' hyperthyroidism and ophthalmopathy. Study-wide findings and caveats: Blood also showed most of the thyroid clonotypes that were expanded above 0.001.

Authors of the study amplified TCR beta CDR3 regions from RNA transcripts. Carried out on the TCR CDR3, a first-round RT-PCR used the HTBI primer set. Via MiXCR, TCRdb re-called the multiplex PCR reads, giving one row per CDR3 protein. The table shows hundreds of thousands of distinct CDR3 sequences, with roughly 17% occurring only once. This CDR3 region has 16 residues. CDR1 and CDR2 from the germline V gene are SNHLY and FYNNEI. The J segment lost 2 bases and the V segment lost 0 bases, leaving 7 bases of the junction unmatched. Source material: blood. The source is a woman aged 18-29 years with Graves' hyperthyroidism. The chain employs TRBV2 and TRBJ2-7, with 7 bases fitting TRBD1. As DNA, the CDR3 is TGTGCCAGCAGTGAAGCGGGCGTCACAGGGGCCTACGAGCAGTACTTC. It codes for CASSEAGVTGAYEQYF.